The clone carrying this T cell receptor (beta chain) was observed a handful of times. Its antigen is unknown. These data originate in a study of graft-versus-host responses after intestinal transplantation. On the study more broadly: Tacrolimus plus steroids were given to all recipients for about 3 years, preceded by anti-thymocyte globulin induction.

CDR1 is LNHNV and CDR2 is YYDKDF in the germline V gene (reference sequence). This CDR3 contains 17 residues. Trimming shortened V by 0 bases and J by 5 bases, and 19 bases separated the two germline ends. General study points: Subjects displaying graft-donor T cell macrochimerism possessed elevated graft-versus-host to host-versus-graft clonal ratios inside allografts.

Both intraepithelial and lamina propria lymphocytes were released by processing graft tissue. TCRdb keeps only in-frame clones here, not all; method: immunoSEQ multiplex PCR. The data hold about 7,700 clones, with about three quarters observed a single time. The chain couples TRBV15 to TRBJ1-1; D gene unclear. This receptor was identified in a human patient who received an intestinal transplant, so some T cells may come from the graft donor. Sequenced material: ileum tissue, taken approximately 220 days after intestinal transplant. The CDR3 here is CATSRDQGIARGTEAFF. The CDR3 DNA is TGTGCCACCAGCAGAGATCAAGGGATTGCGCGGGGAACTGAAGCTTTCTTT.